This entry concerns a single T cell receptor (beta chain). The assay was immunoSEQ multiplex PCR, and TCRdb's table has in-frame clones only and misses some. This sample carries around 150,000 clones, 65% to 80% of them seen once, and the ten largest clones take 16%. This record belongs to a study of blood T cell repertoires in COVID-19. Turning to the study itself: The origin of the acute and convalescent COVID-19 samples was the United States, Italy and Spain. T cells, B-cell-depleted T cells, or PBMCs provided the cDNA or gDNA that served as material.

Germline lookup yields CDR1 LNHDA and CDR2 SQIVND (reference sequence). After removal of 1 base from V and 6 bases from J, the junction contained 2 bases not matched to a gene. This CDR3 contains 13 residues. The sequence derives from a man between 50 and 59 years old with acute or convalescent COVID-19. Sequencing was done on a sample of peripheral blood. The rearrangement links TRBV19 to TRBJ1-1; 7 bases are shared with TRBD1. In DNA, the CDR3 is TGTGCCAGTAGTATAGGGACAGGCCCTGAAGCTTTCTTT. Protein product: CASSIGTGPEAFF.